This section outlines one T cell receptor (beta chain) sequence together with its context. The antigen is unknown. The sample is drawn from a study of cytomegalovirus exposure and HLA in healthy donors. The overall study: Approximately 180 million T cells yielded some 120 million unique TCR beta sequences in earlier analysis. Of all 400 or so donors who were genotyped, under 90% belonged to the Caucasian-associated ancestry cluster. General study results and limits: A later analysis reported that several of the most significant clusters appeared to be linked to common viral pathogens, among them Epstein-Barr virus. The study labeled more than 150 TCR beta chains cytomegalovirus-associated.

It was with 60 Vbeta and 13 Jbeta primers that the PCR ran. Clones were sequenced by immunoSEQ multiplex PCR, and TCRdb holds only the in-frame ones, with some missing. The table includes 130,000 or so clones, 76% detected once. The clonotype was recovered from a female donor in good health and CMV-seropositive. Source material: PBMCs.

CDR3 amino acids: CASTAATGQETQYF. DNA for the CDR3: TGTGCCAGCACGGCGGCCACGGGGCAAGAGACCCAGTACTTC. The rearrangement joins TRBV5-4 to TRBJ2-5; maybe TRBD2 (5 bases). The V gene's germline CDR1 is SGHNT and CDR2 YYREEE (reference sequence). The CDR3 covers 14 residues. Trimming took 6 bases from V and 2 from J, leaving 14 bases between them.